The 2 T cell receptor beta chains below all came from one sample that was sequenced in a study of glioma-infiltrating T cells. Using RNA template, CDR3s of TCR alpha and beta were amplified with iRepertoire arm-PCR. Using its own MiXCR run on the multiplex PCR reads, TCRdb lists one record per CDR3 protein. The sample carries roughly 200,000 distinct CDR3 sequences, 25% to 35% recorded once. The sequenced material came from glioma tissue, nonneoplastic brain tissue, or PBMCs (not recorded which). The receptors stem from a human donor with low-grade glioma or glioblastoma, undergoing nonglioma brain surgery, or in good health (not recorded which).

This clonotype was counted many times. The V and J genes are TRBV20-1 and TRBJ2-7, with 14 nucleotides matching TRBD2. With 3 bases clipped from V and 5 bases from J, the junction kept 6 bases outside the gene matches. CDR3 length: 15 amino acids. Per the germline V gene, CDR1 is DFQATT and CDR2 is SNEGSKA (reference sequence). In DNA, the CDR3 is TGCAGTGCTAGGGACGGGACTAGCGGGAGTGACGAGCAGTACTTC. This encodes CSARDGTSGSDEQYF.

This clonotype was detected ten times or more. This chain uses TRBV6-6 with TRBJ2-7; 7 nucleotides match TRBD1. CDR1 is MNHNY, CDR2 SVGAGI, per germline (reference sequence). The V gene end was trimmed by 0 bases and the J gene end by 7 bases; junction bases not matched to a gene: 12. CDR3 size: 16 residues. CDR3 protein: CASSYSRGLAEGEQYF. CDR3 DNA sequence: TGTGCCAGCAGTTACTCGAGGGGGCTAGCCGAAGGGGAGCAGTACTTC.